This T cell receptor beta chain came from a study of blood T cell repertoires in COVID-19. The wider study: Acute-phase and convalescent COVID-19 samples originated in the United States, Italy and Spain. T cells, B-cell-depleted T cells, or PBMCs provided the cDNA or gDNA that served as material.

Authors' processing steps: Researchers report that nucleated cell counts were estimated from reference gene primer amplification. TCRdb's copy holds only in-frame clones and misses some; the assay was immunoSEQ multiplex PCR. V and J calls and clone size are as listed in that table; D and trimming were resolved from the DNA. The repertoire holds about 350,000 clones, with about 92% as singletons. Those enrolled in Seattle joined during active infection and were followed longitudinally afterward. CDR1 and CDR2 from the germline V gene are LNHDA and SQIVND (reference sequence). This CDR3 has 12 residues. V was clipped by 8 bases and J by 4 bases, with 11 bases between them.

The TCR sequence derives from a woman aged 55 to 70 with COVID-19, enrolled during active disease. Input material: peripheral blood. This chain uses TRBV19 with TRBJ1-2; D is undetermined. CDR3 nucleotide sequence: TGTGCCAGTCATACAGAACCCTATGGCTACACCTTC. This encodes CASHTEPYGYTF.